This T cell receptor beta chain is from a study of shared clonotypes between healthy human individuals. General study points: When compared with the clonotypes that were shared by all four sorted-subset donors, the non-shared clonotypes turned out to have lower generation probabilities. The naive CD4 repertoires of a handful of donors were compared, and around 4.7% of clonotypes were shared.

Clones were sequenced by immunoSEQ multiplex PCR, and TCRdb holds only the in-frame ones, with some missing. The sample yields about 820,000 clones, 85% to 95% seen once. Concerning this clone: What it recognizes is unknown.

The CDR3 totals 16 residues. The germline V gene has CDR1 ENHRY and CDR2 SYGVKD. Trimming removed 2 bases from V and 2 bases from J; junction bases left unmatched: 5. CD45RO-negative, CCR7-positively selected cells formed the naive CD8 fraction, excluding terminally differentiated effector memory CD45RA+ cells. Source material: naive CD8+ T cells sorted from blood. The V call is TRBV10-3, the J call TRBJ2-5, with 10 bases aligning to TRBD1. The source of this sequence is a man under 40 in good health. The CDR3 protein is CAISERTGGGQETQYF. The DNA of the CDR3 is TGTGCCATCAGTGAGCGGACAGGGGGTGGGCAAGAGACCCAGTACTTC.